Each of the 18 T cell receptor beta chains below was sequenced from the same sample in a study of cytomegalovirus exposure and HLA in healthy donors. Both 60 Vbeta primers and 13 Jbeta primers went into the PCR. Method: immunoSEQ multiplex PCR; TCRdb's copy keeps in-frame clones and lacks some. The table records hundreds of thousands of clones, around 73% of them present only once. Material: PBMCs. The receptors stem from a male donor in good health and CMV-seronegative.

The table lists this clone with a count of one. As DNA, the CDR3 is TGTGCCAGCAGACCGACTAGCGGGGTCACAGATACGCAGTATTTT. It is translated as CASRPTSGVTDTQYF. The chain has TRBV2 and TRBJ2-3; 11 bases map to TRBD2. CDR1 SNHLY and CDR2 FYNNEI come from the germline V gene. Trimming removed 6 bases from V and 2 bases from J; junction bases left unmatched: 4. The CDR3 runs 15 residues.

As to this clone: At one boundary the junction diverges from the germline segment, which might be a read error. The sample has other DNA sequences that encode this CDR3 too. This rearrangement joins TRBV4-1 to TRBJ1-4, with D possibly matching TRBD1 (6 bases). CDR1 is MGHRA and CDR2 is YSYEKL in the germline V gene. The CDR3 runs 16 residues. In DNA form, the CDR3 reads TGTGCCAGCAGCCAAGATCTGGGAACAGGGTTCCAAAAACTGTTTTTT. Its translation: CASSQDLGTGFQKLFF.

The V gene is TRBV28, the J gene TRBJ1-2; 8 nucleotides match TRBD1. CDR1 is MDHEN and CDR2 is SYDVKM in the germline V gene. This CDR3 has 12 amino acids. Losses at the gene ends were 8 bases for V and 8 bases for J; bases not matched to a gene: 7. CDR3 sequence reads: CASLLQGGGYTF. The CDR3 DNA sequence: TGTGCCAGCCTCTTACAGGGGGGAGGCTACACCTTC.

This clone appeared many times. V and J are TRBV7-9 and TRBJ2-7, with D tentatively TRBD2 (7 bases). The V gene lost 8 bases and the J gene lost 4 bases, with 21 bases spanning the gap. The CDR3 contains 15 residues. Germline CDR1 and CDR2: SEHNR and FQNEAQ (reference sequence). The CDR3 sequence is CASAEGGRAKYEQYF. Here the CDR3 DNA reads TGTGCCAGCGCCGAGGGGGGGAGGGCCAAGTACGAGCAGTACTTC.

The chain joins TRBV6-6 to TRBJ2-1; 9 positions agree with TRBD1. Germline loops: CDR1 MNHNY, CDR2 SVGAGI (reference sequence). With 6 bases clipped from V and 8 bases from J, the junction kept 11 bases outside the gene matches. The CDR3 consists of 15 residues. The CDR3, as DNA: TGTGCCAGCAGCGCCGGGACAGGGATGAAATATGAGCAGTTCTTC. Protein product: CASSAGTGMKYEQFF.

The CDR3: CASSRTGANEQFF. DNA of the CDR3: TGCGCCAGCAGCAGGACAGGGGCCAATGAGCAGTTCTTC. The chain carries TRBV5-1 and TRBJ2-1; 9 positions match TRBD1. The trim removed 4 bases at V and 6 bases at J, leaving 2 bases unmatched. Germline CDR1 reads SGHRS; CDR2 reads YFSETQ. The CDR3 covers 13 residues. Combining the CDR3 with reference TRBV5-1 and TRBJ2-1 gives the whole variable domain KAGVTQTPRYLIKTRGQQVTLSCSPISGHRSVSWYQQTPGQGLQFLFEYFSETQRNKGNFPGRFSGRQFSNSRSEMNVSTLELGDSALYLCASSRTGANEQFFGPGTRLTVL.

The V gene is TRBV15, the J gene TRBJ1-1, with 7 bases that match TRBD1. The CDR3 spans 14 residues. V shed 5 bases and J 11 bases; nucleotides not matched to a gene: 14. Per germline, CDR1 LNHNV and CDR2 YYDKDF (reference sequence). CDR3 residues: CATSSEGAGARAFF. As DNA, the CDR3 is TGTGCCACCAGCTCGGAGGGGGCAGGGGCGCGGGCTTTCTTT.

This clone was seen just once. The V call is TRBV18, the J call TRBJ2-4, with TRBD1 as a possible D gene (6 bases). Germline CDR1 is KGHSH and CDR2 is LQKENI. This CDR3 is built from 17 residues. Trimming pared 2 bases from V and 1 base from J, leaving 15 bases between. This CDR3 is CASSPNGQSGAKNIQYF. The CDR3 DNA sequence: TGTGCCAGCTCACCAAATGGACAGTCAGGGGCCAAAAACATTCAGTACTTC.

On this clone: The same CDR3 also results from other DNA sequences found in this sample. The V and J genes are TRBV6-5 and TRBJ1-1; a weak D match, TRBD1 (6 bases). Trimming took 0 bases from V and 0 from J, leaving 8 bases between them. The CDR3 has 15 amino acids. Germline loops: CDR1 MNHEY, CDR2 SVGAGI. This chain's CDR3 is CASSYSRGMNTEAFF. The CDR3 nucleotides are TGTGCCAGCAGTTACTCGAGGGGGATGAACACTGAAGCTTTCTTT.

The CDR3 region is CASTSGRVSYF. CDR3 nucleotides: TGTGCCAGCACTAGCGGCAGGGTTTCCTACTTC. The chain recombines TRBV27 with TRBJ2-5, with 7 positions matching TRBD2. The V and J ends lost 7 bases and 14 bases, in that order; junction bases with no gene match: 10. Germline CDR1 is MNHEY and CDR2 is SMNVEV (reference sequence). This CDR3 is built from 11 residues.

The rearrangement uses TRBV13 and TRBJ1-2; D remains ambiguous. CDR3 length: 11 residues. Trimming took off 8 bases at V and 7 bases at J, with 11 bases between the two ends. In germline, CDR1 is PRHDT, CDR2 FYEKMQ (reference sequence). CDR3 in amino acids: CASGVSTGYTF. CDR3 sequence (DNA): TGTGCCAGCGGAGTGAGTACTGGCTACACCTTC.

The rearrangement uses TRBV6-5 and TRBJ2-1; D not certain. V lost 5 bases and J lost 5, with 13 bases in between. The CDR3 totals 14 residues. Germline CDR1 is MNHEY and CDR2 is SVGAGI. The CDR3 here is CASSVMSSNNEQFF. Here the CDR3 DNA reads TGTGCCAGCAGTGTAATGAGTAGCAACAATGAGCAGTTCTTC.

The rearrangement uses TRBV5-4 and TRBJ2-5; a possible D gene is TRBD2 (7 bases). V gave up 3 bases and J gave up 4 bases, with 13 bases separating them. The germline V gene encodes CDR1 SGHNT and CDR2 YYREEE (reference sequence). This CDR3 is 14 amino acids long. The CDR3 nucleotides read TGTGCCAGCAGCTCCGGAGGGGGGGGAGAGACCCAGTACTTC. Amino acid sequence: CASSSGGGGETQYF.

The CDR3 DNA reads TGCGCCAGCAGCTTGGCCGGGACAGCGAATCAGCCCCAGCATTTT. As protein: CASSLAGTANQPQHF. This sequence joins TRBV5-1 and TRBJ1-5, with 7 bases lining up with TRBD1. The trim removed 0 bases at V and 4 bases at J, leaving 4 bases unmatched. This CDR3 region has 15 residues. From germline, CDR1 is SGHRS and CDR2 YFSETQ.

The chain employs TRBV10-1 and TRBJ2-3; weak D call: TRBD2 (6 bases). The length of the CDR3 is 15 residues. Germline CDR1 is WNHNN and CDR2 is SYGVQD (reference sequence). Trimming stripped 6 bases from V and 5 bases from J, with 18 bases between. The CDR3 DNA sequence: TGCGCCAGCAGCCTAGCGCTTGGAGGAGGAGATACGCAGTATTTT. Its protein is CASSLALGGGDTQYF.

The chain couples TRBV27 to TRBJ1-2; possible D gene TRBD1, 6 bases. From germline, CDR1 is MNHEY and CDR2 SMNVEV (reference sequence). The CDR3 sequence is 16 residues long. The V end was cut by 4 bases, the J end by 0 bases, with 15 bases between. The DNA for the CDR3 is TGTGCCAGCAGTTCAAGGGCCCGACAGGCTAACTATGGCTACACCTTC. Translation gives CASSSRARQANYGYTF.

V gene TRBV5-1 combines with J gene TRBJ1-6; 8 bases match TRBD1. The V gene end was trimmed by 3 bases and the J gene end by 4 bases; junction bases not matched to a gene: 6. This CDR3 comprises 16 residues. In germline, CDR1 is SGHRS, CDR2 YFSETQ. Here the CDR3 reads CASSSRDRTYNSPLHF. The CDR3 DNA follows: TGCGCCAGCAGCTCCCGGGACAGGACGTATAATTCACCCCTCCACTTT.

The rearrangement links TRBV5-1 to TRBJ2-5, with 8 bases fitting TRBD1. V was clipped by 7 bases and J by 5 bases; unmatched bases: 10. Per the germline V gene, CDR1 is SGHRS and CDR2 is YFSETQ. The CDR3 is 14 amino acids. The CDR3 DNA sequence: TGCGCCAGCTCCTGGACAGGGCTCGGGGAGACCCAGTACTTC. Protein product: CASSWTGLGETQYF.